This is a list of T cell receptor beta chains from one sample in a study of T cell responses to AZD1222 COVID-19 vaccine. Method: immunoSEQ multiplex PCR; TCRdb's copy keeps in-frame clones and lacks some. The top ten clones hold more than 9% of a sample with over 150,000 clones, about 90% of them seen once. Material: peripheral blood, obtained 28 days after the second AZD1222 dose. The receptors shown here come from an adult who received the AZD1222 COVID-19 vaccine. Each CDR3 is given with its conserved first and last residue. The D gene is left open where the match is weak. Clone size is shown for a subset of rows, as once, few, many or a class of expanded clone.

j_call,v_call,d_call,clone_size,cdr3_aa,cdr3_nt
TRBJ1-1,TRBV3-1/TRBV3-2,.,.,CASSQGSLGAFF,TGTGCCAGCAGCCAAGGTTCTCTGGGAGCTTTCTTT
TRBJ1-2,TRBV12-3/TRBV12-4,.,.,CASSLDSGRGYTF,TGTGCCAGCAGTTTAGATTCAGGGAGAGGCTACACCTTC
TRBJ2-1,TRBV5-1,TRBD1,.,CASSSRQGVNNEQFF,TGCGCCAGCAGCTCTCGACAGGGAGTGAACAATGAGCAGTTCTTC
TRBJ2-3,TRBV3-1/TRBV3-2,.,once,CASSQDDRPTDTQYF,TGTGCCAGCAGCCAAGATGACAGACCCACAGATACGCAGTATTTT
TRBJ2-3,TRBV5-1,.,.,CASSLPSDGDTQYF,TGCGCCAGCAGCTTGCCCTCTGATGGAGATACGCAGTATTTT
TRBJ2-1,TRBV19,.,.,CASRATGTGNEQFF,TGTGCCAGTAGGGCGACAGGGACTGGCAATGAGCAGTTCTTC
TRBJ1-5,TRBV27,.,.,CASRGPVYQPQHF,TGTGCCAGCAGGGGACCAGTGTATCAGCCCCAGCATTTT
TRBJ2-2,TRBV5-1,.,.,CASSFEGANTGELFF,TGCGCCAGCAGCTTCGAGGGGGCGAACACCGGGGAGCTGTTTTTT
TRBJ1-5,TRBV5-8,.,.,CASSLRTHSNQPQHF,TGTGCCAGCAGCTTGAGGACACATAGCAATCAGCCCCAGCATTTT
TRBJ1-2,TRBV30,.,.,CAWGGSPPSYGYTF,TGTGCCTGGGGTGGGTCGCCTCCGAGCTATGGCTACACCTTC
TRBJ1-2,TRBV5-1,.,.,CASSLGGSRVFHGYTF,TGCGCCAGCAGCTTGGGGGGTTCCAGGGTTTTTCATGGCTACACCTTC
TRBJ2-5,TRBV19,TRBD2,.,CTSRSGGGQETQYF,TGTACCAGTAGGAGCGGGGGGGGTCAAGAGACCCAGTACTTC
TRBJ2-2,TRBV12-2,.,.,CASRLVATRTGELFF,TGTGCAAGTCGCTTAGTGGCAACAAGAACCGGGGAGCTGTTTTTT
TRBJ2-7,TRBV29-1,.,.,CSVDEGSNEQYF,TGCAGCGTTGATGAGGGTAGCAACGAGCAGTACTTC